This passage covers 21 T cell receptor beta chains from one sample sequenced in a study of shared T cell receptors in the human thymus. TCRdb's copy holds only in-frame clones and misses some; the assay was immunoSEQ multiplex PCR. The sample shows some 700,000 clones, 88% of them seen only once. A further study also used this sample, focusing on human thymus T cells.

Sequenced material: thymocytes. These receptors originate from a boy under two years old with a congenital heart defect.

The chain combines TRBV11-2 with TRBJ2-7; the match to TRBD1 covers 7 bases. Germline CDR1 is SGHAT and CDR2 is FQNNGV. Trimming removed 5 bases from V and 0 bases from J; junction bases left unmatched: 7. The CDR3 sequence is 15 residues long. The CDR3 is CASSTWTGSSYEQYF. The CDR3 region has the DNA TGTGCCAGCAGCACATGGACAGGTAGCTCCTACGAGCAGTACTTC.

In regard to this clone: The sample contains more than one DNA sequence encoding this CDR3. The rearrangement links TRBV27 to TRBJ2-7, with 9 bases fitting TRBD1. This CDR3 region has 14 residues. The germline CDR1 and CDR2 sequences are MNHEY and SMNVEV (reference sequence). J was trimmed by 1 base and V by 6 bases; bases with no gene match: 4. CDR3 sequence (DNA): TGTGCCAGCAGCTTGGACAGGGGATCCTACGAGCAGTACTTC. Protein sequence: CASSLDRGSYEQYF.

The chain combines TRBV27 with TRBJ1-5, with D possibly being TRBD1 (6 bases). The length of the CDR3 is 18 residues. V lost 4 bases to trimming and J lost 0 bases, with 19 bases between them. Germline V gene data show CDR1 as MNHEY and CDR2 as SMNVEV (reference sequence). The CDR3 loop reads CASSSRGRGYYSNQPQHF. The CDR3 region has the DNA TGTGCCAGCAGTTCACGCGGCAGGGGATATTATAGCAATCAGCCCCAGCATTTT.

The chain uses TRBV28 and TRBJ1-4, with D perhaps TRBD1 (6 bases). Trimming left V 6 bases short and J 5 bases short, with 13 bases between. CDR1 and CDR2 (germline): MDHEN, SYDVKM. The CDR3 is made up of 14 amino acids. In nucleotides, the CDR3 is TGTGCCAGCAGCCGCAGGCAGGGGAATGAAAAACTGTTTTTT. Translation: CASSRRQGNEKLFF.

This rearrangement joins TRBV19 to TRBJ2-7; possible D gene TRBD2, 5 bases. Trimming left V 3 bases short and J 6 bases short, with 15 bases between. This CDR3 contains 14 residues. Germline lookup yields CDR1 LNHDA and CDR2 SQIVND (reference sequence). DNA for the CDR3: TGTGCCAGTAGTATCGGGGTACCCATGAGCGAGCAGTACTTC. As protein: CASSIGVPMSEQYF. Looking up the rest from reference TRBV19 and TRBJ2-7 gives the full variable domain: DGGITQSPKYLFRKEGQNVTLSCEQNLNHDAMYWYRQDPGQGLRLIYYSQIVNDFQKGDIAEGYSVSREKKESFPLTVTSAQKNPTAFYLCASSIGVPMSEQYFGPGTRLTVT.

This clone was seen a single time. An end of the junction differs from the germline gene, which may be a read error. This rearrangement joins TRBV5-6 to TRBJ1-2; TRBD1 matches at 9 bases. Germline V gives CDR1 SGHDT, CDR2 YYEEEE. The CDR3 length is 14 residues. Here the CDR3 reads CASSGGPDRGIYPF. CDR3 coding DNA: TGTGCCAGCAGCGGCGGACCAGACAGGGGGATATACCCCTTC. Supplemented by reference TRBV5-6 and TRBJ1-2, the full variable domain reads DAGVTQSPTHLIKTRGQQVTLRCSPKSGHDTVSWYQQALGQGPQFIFQYYEEEERQRGNFPDRFSGHQFPNYSSELNVNALLLGDSALYLCASSGGPDRGIYPFGSGTRLTVV.

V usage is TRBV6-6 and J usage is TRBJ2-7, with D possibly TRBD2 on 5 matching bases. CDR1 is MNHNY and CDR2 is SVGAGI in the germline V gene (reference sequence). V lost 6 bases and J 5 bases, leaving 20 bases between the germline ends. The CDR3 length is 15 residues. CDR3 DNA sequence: TGTGCCAGCAGGTCGGACTCGGTGAAGGACCACGAGCAGTACTTC. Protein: CASRSDSVKDHEQYF.

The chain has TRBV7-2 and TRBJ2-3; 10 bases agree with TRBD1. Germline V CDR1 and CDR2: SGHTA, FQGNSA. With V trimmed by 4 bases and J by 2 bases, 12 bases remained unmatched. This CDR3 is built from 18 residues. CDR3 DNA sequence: TGTGCCAGCAGCTACCAACAGACCGACAGGGGGCACACAGATACGCAGTATTTT. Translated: CASSYQQTDRGHTDTQYF.

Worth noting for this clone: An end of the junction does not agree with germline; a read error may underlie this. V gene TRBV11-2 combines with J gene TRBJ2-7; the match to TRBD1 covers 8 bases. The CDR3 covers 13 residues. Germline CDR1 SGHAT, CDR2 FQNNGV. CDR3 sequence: CASSSGGSNEQYF. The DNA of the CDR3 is TGTGCCAGCAGCTCAGGGGGCTCCAACGAGCAGTACTTC.

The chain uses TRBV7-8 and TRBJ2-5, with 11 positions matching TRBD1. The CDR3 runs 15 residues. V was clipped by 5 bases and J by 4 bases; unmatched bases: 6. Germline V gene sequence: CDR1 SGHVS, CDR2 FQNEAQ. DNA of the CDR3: TGTGCCAGCAGCGCCCGGGACAGGGGGGTAGAGACCCAGTACTTC. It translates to CASSARDRGVETQYF.

This CDR3 is CASSLEGGAGDEQFF. For the CDR3, the DNA is TGTGCCAGCAGTCTAGAGGGGGGGGCGGGTGATGAGCAGTTCTTC. The V call is TRBV28, the J call TRBJ2-1, with D possibly being TRBD2 (7 bases). Germline lookup yields CDR1 MDHEN and CDR2 SYDVKM. The CDR3 runs to 15 residues. Between the trimmed V and J ends, which lost 5 bases and 8 bases, there was a span of 19 bases.

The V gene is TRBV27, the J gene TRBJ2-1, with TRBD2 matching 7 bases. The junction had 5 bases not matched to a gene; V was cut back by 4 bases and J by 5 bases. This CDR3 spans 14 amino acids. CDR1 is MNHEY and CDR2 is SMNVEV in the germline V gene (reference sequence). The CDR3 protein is CASSSKLADNEQFF. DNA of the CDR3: TGTGCCAGCAGTTCCAAGCTAGCGGACAATGAGCAGTTCTTC.

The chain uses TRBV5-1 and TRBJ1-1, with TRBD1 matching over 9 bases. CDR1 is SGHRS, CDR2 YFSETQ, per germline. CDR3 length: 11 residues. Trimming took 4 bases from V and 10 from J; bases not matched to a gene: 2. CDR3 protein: CASSPGQGAFF. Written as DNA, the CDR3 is TGCGCCAGCAGCCCGGGACAGGGAGCTTTCTTT.

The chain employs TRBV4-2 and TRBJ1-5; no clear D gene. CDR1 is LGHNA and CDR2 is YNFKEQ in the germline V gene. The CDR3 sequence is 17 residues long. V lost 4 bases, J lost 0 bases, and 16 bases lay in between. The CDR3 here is CASSRGPPIYSNQPQHF. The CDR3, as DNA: TGTGCCAGCAGCCGAGGTCCTCCCATCTATAGCAATCAGCCCCAGCATTTT.

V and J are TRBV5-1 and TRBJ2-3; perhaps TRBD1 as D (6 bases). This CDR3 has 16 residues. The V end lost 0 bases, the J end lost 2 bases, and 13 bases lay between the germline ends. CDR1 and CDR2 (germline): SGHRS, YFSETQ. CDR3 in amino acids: CASSLGQAGDTDTQYF. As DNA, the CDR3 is TGCGCCAGCAGCTTGGGACAGGCGGGTGACACAGATACGCAGTATTTT.

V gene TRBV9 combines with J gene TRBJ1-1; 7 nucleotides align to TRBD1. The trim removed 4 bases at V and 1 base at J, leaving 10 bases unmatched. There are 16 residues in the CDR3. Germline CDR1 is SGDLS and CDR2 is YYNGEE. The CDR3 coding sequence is TGTGCCAGCAGCCCTTACCCCAGGGGGTGGAACACTGAAGCTTTCTTT. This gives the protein CASSPYPRGWNTEAFF.

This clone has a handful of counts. The CDR3 DNA is TGTGCCAGCACCTCACCTACGTCGGGACAGGGGGCAGGTGAGCAGTTCTTC. Translated, it gives CASTSPTSGQGAGEQFF. The V gene is TRBV28, the J gene TRBJ2-1, with 12 nucleotides matching TRBD1. V dropped 7 bases and J dropped 9; count of bases not matched to a gene: 16. The germline V gene encodes CDR1 MDHEN and CDR2 SYDVKM. This CDR3 region has 17 residues.

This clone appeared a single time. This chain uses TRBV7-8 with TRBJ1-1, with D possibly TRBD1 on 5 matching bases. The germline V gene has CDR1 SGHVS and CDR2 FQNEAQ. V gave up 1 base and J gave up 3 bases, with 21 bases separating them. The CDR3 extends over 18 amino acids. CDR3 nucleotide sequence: TGTGCCAGCAGCTTAGGGGGGGGTACCAGGGAGGGAGACACTGAAGCTTTCTTT. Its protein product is CASSLGGGTREGDTEAFF.

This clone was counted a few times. In nucleotides, the CDR3 is TGTGCCAGCAGCTTAGCGGGAGGGTTCCATAAGATGTCCTACGAGCAGTACTTC. Its protein product is CASSLAGGFHKMSYEQYF. The chain combines TRBV7-6 with TRBJ2-7, with 7 nucleotides matching TRBD2. The length of the CDR3 is 18 residues. Trimming cost V 0 bases and J 1 base; bases outside gene matches: 12. CDR1 is SGHVS, CDR2 FNYEAQ, per germline. Drawing the rest from reference TRBV7-6 and TRBJ2-7, the complete variable domain is GAGVSQSPRYKVTKRGQDVALRCDPISGHVSLYWYRQALGQGPEFLTYFNYEAQQDKSGLPNDRFSAERPEGSISTLTIQRTEQRDSAMYRCASSLAGGFHKMSYEQYFGPGTRLTVT.

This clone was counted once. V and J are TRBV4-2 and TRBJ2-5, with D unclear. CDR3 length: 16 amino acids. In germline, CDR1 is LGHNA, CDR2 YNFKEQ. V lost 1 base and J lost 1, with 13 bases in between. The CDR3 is CASSQGWQAPQETQYF. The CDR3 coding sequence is TGTGCCAGCAGCCAAGGGTGGCAGGCCCCCCAAGAGACCCAGTACTTC.

The DNA for the CDR3 is TGTGCCAGCAGCGTAGGACGGGAGATACTCAATGAGCAGTTCTTC. Translating gives CASSVGREILNEQFF. The chain uses TRBV9 and TRBJ2-1; TRBD2 is a possible D gene (6 bases). Trimming removed 0 bases from V and 6 bases from J, with 13 bases in between. Germline V lookup: CDR1 SGDLS, CDR2 YYNGEE. The CDR3 has 15 amino acids.